Below, 28 T cell receptor beta chains from the same sample are listed, as sequenced in a study of T cell repertoires in cytomegalovirus infection. These receptors have no known antigen. Each CDR3 protein gets one entry after TCRdb re-called the reads with MiXCR. The profile shows over 250,000 distinct CDR3 sequences, approximately 22% of them singletons. The sample here was cultured PBMCs, taken from culture after CMV antigen stimulation. These receptors originate from a human donor in good health (CMV status not recorded). Some clones in this sample may be carry-over from other donors' samples.

This clonotype was detected ten times or more. V is TRBV12-3 or TRBV12-4 and J is TRBJ2-1, with TRBD2 identical over 10 bases. V lost 6 bases and J lost 4; bases outside the gene matches: 3. The CDR3 totals 14 residues. The chain's CDR3 is CASSGLAVYNEQFF. The CDR3 DNA reads TGTGCCAGCAGCGGACTAGCGGTATACAATGAGCAGTTCTTC.

V usage is TRBV19 and J usage is TRBJ2-5; unclear D gene. The CDR3 is 14 residues long. V lost 4 bases and J 1 base, leaving 10 bases between the germline ends. The germline V gene has CDR1 LNHDA and CDR2 SQIVND (reference sequence). CDR3 residues: CASSTGPFQETQYF. For the CDR3, the DNA is TGTGCCAGTAGTACCGGGCCCTTCCAAGAGACCCAGTACTTC.

The chain is built from TRBV6-1 and TRBJ1-1; the D gene is possibly TRBD1 (5 bases). CDR3 length: 13 residues. V lost 6 bases and J 3 bases, leaving 11 bases between the germline ends. In germline, CDR1 is MNHNS, CDR2 SASEGT. CDR3 in amino acids: CASSGGTYTEAFF. CDR3 bases: TGTGCCAGCAGCGGGGGGACTTACACTGAAGCTTTCTTT.

The chain couples TRBV18 to TRBJ2-7; no reliable D call. Germline CDR1 reads KGHSH; CDR2 reads LQKENI. V was clipped by 3 bases and J by 3 bases, with 12 bases between them. This CDR3 has 14 amino acids. DNA of the CDR3: TGTGCCAGCTCACCGGGCTACTTAAGCTACGAGCAGTACTTC. This codes for CASSPGYLSYEQYF.

The CDR3 bases are TGCAGTGCTAGATCCTTTGCTAGCGGGAGCTTCGCCGGGGAGCTGTTTTTT. It specifies CSARSFASGSFAGELFF. The rearrangement uses TRBV20-1 and TRBJ2-2; the match to TRBD2 covers 10 bases. With V trimmed by 2 bases and J by 6 bases, 12 bases remained unmatched. CDR3 length equals 17 residues. Per the germline V gene, CDR1 is DFQATT and CDR2 is SNEGSKA (reference sequence).

As for this clonotype: With a much larger clone just one base away, this may be a read error. The chain couples TRBV15 to TRBJ2-6, with D perhaps TRBD1 (5 bases). The CDR3 has 15 residues. The germline V gene encodes CDR1 LNHNV and CDR2 YYDKDF (reference sequence). The DNA of the CDR3 is TGTGCCACCAGCAGCCGAGGCTCTGGGGCCAACGTCCCGACTTTC. Encoded protein: CATSSRGSGANVPTF.

This clonotype was counted a few times. This chain connects TRBV12-3 or TRBV12-4 to TRBJ2-1; D is uncertain. This CDR3 region has 13 residues. V was shortened by 1 base and J by 10 bases, with 11 bases between the two germline ends. CDR3 sequence: CASSLDRLREQFF. In nucleotides, the CDR3 is TGTGCCAGCAGTTTAGATCGGTTGAGAGAGCAGTTCTTC.

The V and J genes are TRBV7-6 and TRBJ2-3; 9 nucleotides line up with TRBD2. V shed 2 bases, J shed 5 bases, and the junction held 11 bases outside the gene matches. The CDR3 has 17 residues. Germline V gene lookup returns CDR1 SGHVS and CDR2 FNYEAQ. CDR3 region: CASSLPRSSGVGDTQYF. The CDR3 region has the DNA TGTGCCAGCAGCTTACCCCGCTCTAGCGGGGTGGGAGATACGCAGTATTTT.

This chain links TRBV7-9 with TRBJ2-7; 9 nucleotides align to TRBD2. The CDR3 sequence is 16 residues long. V trimming: 5 bases; J trimming: 7 bases; junction bases outside the gene matches: 15. The germline V gene has CDR1 SEHNR and CDR2 FQNEAQ (reference sequence). The CDR3 sequence: CASSPPSGMALGEQYV. The CDR3 region has the DNA TGTGCCAGCAGCCCACCTAGCGGGATGGCGCTAGGGGAGCAGTACGTC.

The gene calls are TRBV4-2 and TRBJ2-3; unclear D gene. Germline lookup yields CDR1 LGHNA and CDR2 YNFKEQ. This CDR3 contains 15 residues. V lost 4 bases, J lost 4 bases, and 15 bases lay in between. The CDR3, as DNA: TGTGCCAGCAGCCCCCAGGCGTTTGGGGCAGATACGCAGTATTTT. As protein: CASSPQAFGADTQYF.

This clonotype showed up many times. The chain uses TRBV6-2 or TRBV6-3 and TRBJ1-1; D is uncertain. Trimming cost V 6 bases and J 4 bases, with 9 bases left between them. The germline V gene encodes CDR1 MNHEY and CDR2 SVGEGT. This CDR3 is built from 12 residues. CDR3 protein: CASSEQFTEAFF. CDR3 nucleotides: TGTGCCAGCAGCGAACAGTTCACTGAAGCTTTCTTT.

This clonotype was observed a handful of times. The CDR3 nucleotides are TGTGCCACGGGACTAGCGGGAGCTTCGAAGCAGTACGTC. It translates to CATGLAGASKQYV. This sequence joins TRBV6-2 or TRBV6-3 and TRBJ2-7; 14 bases are shared with TRBD2. The CDR3 sequence is 13 residues long. J was trimmed by 8 bases and V by 10 bases; bases with no gene match: 7. Germline V lookup: CDR1 MNHEY, CDR2 SVGEGT.

The V gene is TRBV6-2 or TRBV6-3, the J gene TRBJ2-3, with 8 bases matching TRBD1. CDR1 and CDR2 (germline): MNHEY, SVGEGT. This CDR3 has 18 residues. V lost 2 bases and J lost 0; bases outside the gene matches: 10. The CDR3 sequence is CASSYQQGVAPSTDTQYF. The DNA for the CDR3 is TGTGCCAGCAGTTACCAACAGGGGGTAGCGCCTAGCACAGATACGCAGTATTTT.

This clonotype occurred a few times. CDR3 nucleotides: TGTGCCAGCAGCTCCGAGTCGGATTCACCCCTCCACTTT. Protein: CASSSESDSPLHF. This chain links TRBV7-9 with TRBJ1-6; no clear D. Trimming removed 4 bases at V and 8 bases at J, with 9 bases between. The CDR3 is made up of 13 amino acids. Germline CDR1 reads SEHNR; CDR2 reads FQNEAQ (reference sequence).

The genes are TRBV20-1 and TRBJ2-1, with D uncertain. The CDR3 contains 11 residues. Between the trimmed V and J ends, which lost 1 base and 10 bases, there was a span of 8 bases. The germline V gene has CDR1 DFQATT and CDR2 SNEGSKA (reference sequence). CDR3 amino acids: CSARGSNEQFF. DNA for the CDR3: TGCAGTGCTAGAGGTTCGAACGAGCAGTTCTTC.

This clonotype was seen a handful of times. This sequence joins TRBV7-9 and TRBJ2-3; weak D call: TRBD1 (5 bases). CDR3 size: 17 residues. V lost 5 bases to trimming and J lost 2 bases, with 20 bases between them. In germline, CDR1 is SEHNR, CDR2 FQNEAQ (reference sequence). The CDR3 DNA reads TGTGCCAGCAGCGCCAGTGGGGCAGCGAGGCCCACAGATACGCAGTATTTT. Encoded protein: CASSASGAARPTDTQYF.

This clonotype was observed at least ten times. This rearrangement joins TRBV7-2 to TRBJ2-1; a possible D gene is TRBD1 (6 bases). Trimming removed 5 bases from V and 7 bases from J, with 21 bases in between. The CDR3 spans 16 residues. Looked up from germline, CDR1 is SGHTA and CDR2 is FQGNSA. The DNA of the CDR3 is TGTGCCAGCAGCCCGATTTCCGGGACATTTTGGAATGAGCAGTTCTTC. Amino acid sequence: CASSPISGTFWNEQFF. The whole variable domain, filled in from reference TRBV7-2 and TRBJ2-1, reads GAGVSQSPSNKVTEKGKDVELRCDPISGHTALYWYRQSLGQGLEFLIYFQGNSAPDKSGLPSDRFSAERTGGSVSTLTIQRTQQEDSAVYLCASSPISGTFWNEQFFGPGTRLTVL.

This clonotype has ten or more counts. V and J are TRBV10-3 and TRBJ2-1, with 9 bases fitting TRBD2. J gave up 5 bases and V 6 bases, and 8 bases lay outside the gene matches. The CDR3 consists of 15 residues. Germline lookup yields CDR1 ENHRY and CDR2 SYGVKD. CDR3 bases: TGTGCCATCAGGGGAATAGCGGGAGCTGACAATGAGCAGTTCTTC. Amino acids: CAIRGIAGADNEQFF.

There are many counts of this clonotype. The chain couples TRBV7-2 to TRBJ2-3; 8 bases line up with TRBD1. Losses at the gene ends were 7 bases for V and 1 base for J; bases not matched to a gene: 7. The germline V gene encodes CDR1 SGHTA and CDR2 FQGNSA. The CDR3 sequence is 15 residues long. The CDR3: CASKTGAYRTDTQYF. The CDR3 coding sequence is TGTGCCAGCAAGACAGGGGCATACCGCACAGATACGCAGTATTTT.

The chain links TRBV12-3 or TRBV12-4 to TRBJ1-5; D ambiguous. Trimming took off 4 bases at V and 0 bases at J, with 7 bases between the two ends. This CDR3 comprises 14 residues. The CDR3 sequence: CASSSRSSNQPQHF. The CDR3 region has the DNA TGTGCCAGCAGTTCCAGGAGTAGCAATCAGCCCCAGCATTTT.

This clonotype came up many times. The chain has TRBV7-2 and TRBJ1-6; possible D gene TRBD1, 5 bases. Trimming took 2 bases from V and 10 from J, leaving 12 bases between them. This CDR3 has 14 amino acids. The germline CDR1 and CDR2 sequences are SGHTA and FQGNSA. CDR3 amino acids: CASSLSGTDSPLHF. Here the CDR3 DNA reads TGTGCCAGCAGCTTATCCGGGACGGACTCACCCCTCCACTTT.

This clonotype was recorded many times. The chain is built from TRBV12-3 or TRBV12-4 and TRBJ1-1; no clear D gene. CDR3 length equals 13 residues. V was pared by 2 bases and J by 2 bases, with 6 bases between. CDR3 sequence: CASSLRGNTEAFF. The CDR3 DNA reads as TGTGCCAGCAGTTTACGGGGAAACACTGAAGCTTTCTTT.

The chain is built from TRBV20-1 and TRBJ2-1; 7 bases line up with TRBD2. V lost 6 bases and J lost 1; bases outside the gene matches: 9. CDR3 length: 15 residues. Germline assignment: CDR1 DFQATT and CDR2 SNEGSKA (reference sequence). CDR3 sequence: CSAARSGASYNEQFF. The DNA for the CDR3 is TGCAGTGCGGCAAGAAGCGGGGCTTCCTACAATGAGCAGTTCTTC.

The sample holds many counts of this clonotype. The J gene is TRBJ2-1, the V gene TRBV6-6, with D hard to call. The germline gives CDR1 MNHNY, CDR2 SVGAGI (reference sequence). V shed 5 bases and J shed 8 bases, with 10 bases lying between them. This CDR3 is 12 amino acids long. The CDR3, as DNA: TGTGCCAGCAGTCCCAATGACTATGAGCAGTTCTTC. Translation: CASSPNDYEQFF.

In its sample, this clonotype was seen many times. The chain combines TRBV7-2 with TRBJ1-1, with D hard to call. The CDR3 is 15 residues long. The V gene lost 5 bases and the J gene lost 1 base, with 14 bases spanning the gap. Germline V gene sequence: CDR1 SGHTA, CDR2 FQGNSA. The CDR3 is CASSPRVTQNTEAFF. In nucleotides, the CDR3 is TGTGCCAGCAGCCCTAGAGTGACTCAGAACACTGAAGCTTTCTTT.

At least ten counts were recorded for this clonotype. V gene TRBV7-9 combines with J gene TRBJ1-2; D gene unclear. Trimming pared 5 bases from V and 4 bases from J, leaving 17 bases between. This CDR3 is built from 15 residues. Germline V lookup: CDR1 SEHNR, CDR2 FQNEAQ (reference sequence). The CDR3 sequence is CASSPPSQSIYGYTF. CDR3 nucleotide sequence: TGTGCCAGCAGCCCCCCATCCCAAAGCATCTATGGCTACACCTTC.

This clonotype was found a few times. V gene TRBV7-6 combines with J gene TRBJ1-2; 7 bases line up with TRBD1. The CDR3 spans 15 residues. The V segment lost 1 base and the J segment 6 bases; nucleotides outside the gene matches: 8. CDR1 is SGHVS, CDR2 FNYEAQ, per germline. The CDR3 is CASSLDAGGSHGYTF. CDR3 sequence (DNA): TGTGCCAGCAGCTTAGATGCAGGGGGGAGTCATGGCTACACCTTC.

The chain is built from TRBV7-9 and TRBJ2-3, with D tentatively TRBD1 (6 bases). There are 17 residues in the CDR3. The V end lost 5 bases, the J end lost 9 bases, and 27 bases lay between the germline ends. The V gene's germline CDR1 is SEHNR and CDR2 FQNEAQ (reference sequence). The DNA of the CDR3 is TGTGCCAGCAGCCCCCGAGGGTCAGGGGTTTTCTCTCTGACGCAGTATTTT. Translated: CASSPRGSGVFSLTQYF.